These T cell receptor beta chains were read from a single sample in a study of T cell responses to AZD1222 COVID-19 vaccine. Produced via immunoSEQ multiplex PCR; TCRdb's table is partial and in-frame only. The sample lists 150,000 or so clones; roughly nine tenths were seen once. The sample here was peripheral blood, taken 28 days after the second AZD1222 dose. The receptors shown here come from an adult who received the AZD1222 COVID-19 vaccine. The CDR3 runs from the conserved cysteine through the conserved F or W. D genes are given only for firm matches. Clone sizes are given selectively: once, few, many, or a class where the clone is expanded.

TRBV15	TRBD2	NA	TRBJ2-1	TGTGCCACCAGTCCCGGTGGTAGCGGGAAATACAATGAGCAGTTCTTC	CATSPGGSGKYNEQFF
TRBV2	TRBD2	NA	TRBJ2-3	TGTGCCAGCTCCGACAGCGGGGGGGCGATCGATACGCAGTATTTT	CASSDSGGAIDTQYF
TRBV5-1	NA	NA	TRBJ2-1	TGCGCCAGCAGCTTGGCCACCACCGGCTACTACAATGAGCAGTTCTTC	CASSLATTGYYNEQFF
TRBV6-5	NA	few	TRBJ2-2	TGTGCCAGCGGCACCGGGGAGCTGTTTTTT	CASGTGELFF
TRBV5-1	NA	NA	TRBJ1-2	TGCGCCAGCAGCGATATCGGGAGTCTATATGGCTACACCTTC	CASSDIGSLYGYTF
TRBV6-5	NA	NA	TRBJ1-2	TGTGCCAGCAGATCTACAGGGCCCTATGGCTACACCTTC	CASRSTGPYGYTF
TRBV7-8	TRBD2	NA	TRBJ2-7	TGTGCCAGCAGCTACCAGCGGGGGGGGTACGAGCAGTACTTC	CASSYQRGGYEQYF
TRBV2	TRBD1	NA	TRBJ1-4	TGTGCCAGCAGTGATGTGGGACAGGGCGTTCTTAATGAAAAACTGTTTTTT	CASSDVGQGVLNEKLFF
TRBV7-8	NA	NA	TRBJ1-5	TGTGCCAGCAGCTTAGGGACATCCCAGCCCCAGCATTTT	CASSLGTSQPQHF
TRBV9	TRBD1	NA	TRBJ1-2	TGTGCCAGCAGCGTAGCCGAGGGGACAGGGGTGAACTATGGCTACACCTTC	CASSVAEGTGVNYGYTF
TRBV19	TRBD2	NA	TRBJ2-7	TGTGCCAGTAGTATAGCTAGCGGGGATTACGAGCAGTACTTC	CASSIASGDYEQYF
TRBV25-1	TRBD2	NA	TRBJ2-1	TGTGCCAGCAGTGGGGAACTAGCGGAAAAATACAATGAGCAGTTCTTC	CASSGELAEKYNEQFF
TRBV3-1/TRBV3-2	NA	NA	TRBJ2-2	TGTGCCAGCAGCCAAGGGGCCACGAACACCGGGGAGCTGTTTTTT	CASSQGATNTGELFF
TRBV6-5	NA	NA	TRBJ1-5	TGTGCCAGCAGCGCTCAGGGGAAAAATCAGCCCCAGCATTTT	CASSAQGKNQPQHF
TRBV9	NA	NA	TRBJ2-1	TGTGCCAGCAGCACCCTTGCCTCCTACAATGAGCAGTTCTTC	CASSTLASYNEQFF
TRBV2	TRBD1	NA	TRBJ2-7	TGTGCCATACGAGGACAGGGGTTTGGTTACGAGCAGTACTTC	CAIRGQGFGYEQYF
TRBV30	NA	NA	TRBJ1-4	TGTGCCTGGAGTGATCGGTCAAATTATAATGAAAAACTGTTTTTT	CAWSDRSNYNEKLFF
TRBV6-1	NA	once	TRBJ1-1	TGTGCCAGCAGTGAACTTCGGTCGGAAAACACTGAAGCTTTCTTT	CASSELRSENTEAFF
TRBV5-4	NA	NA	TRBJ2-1	TGTGCCAGCAGCTTGGTGCCAGCAGCCACCTACAATGAGCAGTTCTTC	CASSLVPAATYNEQFF
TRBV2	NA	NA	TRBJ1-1	TGTGCCAGCAGGAGGGGGGGCGCGGACACTGAAGCTTTCTTT	CASRRGGADTEAFF
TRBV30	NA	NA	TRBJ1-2	TGTGCCTGGAGGAAGGGTGGCTACACCTTC	CAWRKGGYTF
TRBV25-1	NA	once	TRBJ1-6	TGTGCCAGCACCCGAATGGCCGTTGGTAATTCACCCCTCCACTTT	CASTRMAVGNSPLHF
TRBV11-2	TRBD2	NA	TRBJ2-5	TGTGCCAGCAGCCCAGCGGGGGGCCGGGAGACCCAGTACTTC	CASSPAGGRETQYF
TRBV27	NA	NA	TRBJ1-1	TGTGCCAGCAGTCGGACAGTGAACACTGAAGCTTTCTTT	CASSRTVNTEAFF
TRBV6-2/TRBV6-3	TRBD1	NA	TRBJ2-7	TGTGCCAGCAGTTTTATCAGCGGACAGGTACACTACGAGCAGTACTTC	CASSFISGQVHYEQYF
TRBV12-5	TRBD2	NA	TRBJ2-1	TGTGCTAGTGGTTCCCCTCTACGGGAGGGGGGTGAGCAGTTCTTC	CASGSPLREGGEQFF
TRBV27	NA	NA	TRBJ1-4	TGTGCCAGCAGTTGGGTTGTTAATGAAAAACTGTTTTTT	CASSWVVNEKLFF
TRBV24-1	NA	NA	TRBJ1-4	TGTGCCACCCCTCTGGCCCAAAAACTGTTTTTT	CATPLAQKLFF
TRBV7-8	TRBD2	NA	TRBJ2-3	TGTGCCAGCAAACATAGCGGGAGGAACCCCCGTAGCACAGATACGCAGTATTTT	CASKHSGRNPRSTDTQYF
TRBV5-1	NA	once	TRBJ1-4	TGCGCCAGCAGCCCCCTCGGCGGGACTAATGAAAAACTGTTTTTT	CASSPLGGTNEKLFF
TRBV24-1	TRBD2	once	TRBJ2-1	TGTGCCACCAGTGTGTCCGGGAGGCCGAGCTCCTACAATGAGCAGTTCTTC	CATSVSGRPSSYNEQFF
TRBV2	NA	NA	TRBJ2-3	TGTGCCAGCAGTGAAAGGGCCTCACACACAGATACGCAGTATTTT	CASSERASHTDTQYF
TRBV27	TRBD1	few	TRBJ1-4	TGTGCCAGCAAGGGGGCCCTAGGCAGGGACGAAAAACTGTTTTTT	CASKGALGRDEKLFF
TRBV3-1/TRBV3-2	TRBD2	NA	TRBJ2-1	TGTGCCAGCAGCCTACTAGCGGGGGACTACAATGAGCAGTTCTTC	CASSLLAGDYNEQFF
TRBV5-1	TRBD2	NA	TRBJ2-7	TGCGCCAGCAGCAAGACTAGCGGGGGGCCCCCCTACGAGCAGTACTTC	CASSKTSGGPPYEQYF
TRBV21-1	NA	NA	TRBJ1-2	TGTGCCAGCAGCACTAGACAGGGATCTAACTATGGCTACACCTTC	CASSTRQGSNYGYTF
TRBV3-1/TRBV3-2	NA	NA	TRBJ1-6	TGTGCCAGCCAAAGGGGTGTCGGTTCACCCCTCCACTTT	CASQRGVGSPLHF
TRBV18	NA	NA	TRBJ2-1	TGTGCCAGCTCTTTCAGAGGTCGGGGCGATGAGCAGTTCTTC	CASSFRGRGDEQFF
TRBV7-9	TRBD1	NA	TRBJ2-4	TGTGCCAGCAGCCATAGCCGGGACAGTTATACCAAAAACATTCAGTACTTC	CASSHSRDSYTKNIQYF
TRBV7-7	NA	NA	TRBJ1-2	TGTGCTAGCAGCTTGGCGTGGGGTGATGGCTACACCTTC	CASSLAWGDGYTF
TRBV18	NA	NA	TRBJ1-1	TGTGCCAGCTCACCAAACGGGGCCTTTGAGAACACTGAAGCTTTCTTT	CASSPNGAFENTEAFF
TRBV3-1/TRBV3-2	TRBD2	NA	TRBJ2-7	TGTGCCAGCAGCCGCATGACTAGCGGGAGCCACGAGCAGTACTTC	CASSRMTSGSHEQYF
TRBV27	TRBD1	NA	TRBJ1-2	TGTGCCAGCAGTTTATCCGGGACAGGGGTAGGCTACACCTTC	CASSLSGTGVGYTF
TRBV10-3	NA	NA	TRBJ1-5	TGTGCCATCAGCAGGGACGGAACTAGCAATCAGCCCCAGCATTTT	CAISRDGTSNQPQHF
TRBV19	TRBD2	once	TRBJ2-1	TGTGCCAGTAGTTTGACTAGCGGGTGGATCTACAATGAGCAGTTCTTC	CASSLTSGWIYNEQFF
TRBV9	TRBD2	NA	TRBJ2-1	TGTGCCAGCAGCGTAATTGCTAGCGGGTACAATGAGCAGTTCTTC	CASSVIASGYNEQFF
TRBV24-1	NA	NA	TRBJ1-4	TGTGCCACCAGTGATCCAAATAATGAAAAACTGTTTTTT	CATSDPNNEKLFF
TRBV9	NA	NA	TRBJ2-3	TGTGCCAGCAGCTATAGCACAGATACGCAGTATTTT	CASSYSTDTQYF
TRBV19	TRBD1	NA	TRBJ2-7	TGTGCCAGTAGTCTAGCCGGGACAGGGAGAGAGCAGTACTTC	CASSLAGTGREQYF
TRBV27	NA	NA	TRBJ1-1	TGTGCCAGCAGTTTAGCCCAGTTTGACACTGAAGCTTTCTTT	CASSLAQFDTEAFF
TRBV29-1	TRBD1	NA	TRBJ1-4	TGCAGCGTTTGGTCGGACAGGGGTGGCCAAAAACTGTTTTTT	CSVWSDRGGQKLFF